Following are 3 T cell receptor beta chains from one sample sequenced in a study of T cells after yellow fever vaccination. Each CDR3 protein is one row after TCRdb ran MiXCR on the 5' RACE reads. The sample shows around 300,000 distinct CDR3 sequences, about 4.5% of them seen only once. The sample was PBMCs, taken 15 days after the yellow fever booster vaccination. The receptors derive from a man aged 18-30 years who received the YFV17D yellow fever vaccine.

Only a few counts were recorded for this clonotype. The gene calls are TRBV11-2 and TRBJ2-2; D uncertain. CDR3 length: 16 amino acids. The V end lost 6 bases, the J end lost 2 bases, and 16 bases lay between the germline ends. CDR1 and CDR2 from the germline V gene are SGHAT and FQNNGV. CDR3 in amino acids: CASRKGIGFNTGELFF. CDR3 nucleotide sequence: TGTGCCAGCAGAAAAGGAATAGGGTTTAACACCGGGGAGCTGTTTTTT.

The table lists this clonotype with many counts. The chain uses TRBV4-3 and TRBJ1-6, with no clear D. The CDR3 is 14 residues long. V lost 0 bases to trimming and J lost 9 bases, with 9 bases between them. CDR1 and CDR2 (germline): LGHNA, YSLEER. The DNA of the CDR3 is TGCGCCAGCAGCCAAGATGGCTTCTTTTCACCCCTCCACTTT. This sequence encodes CASSQDGFFSPLHF.

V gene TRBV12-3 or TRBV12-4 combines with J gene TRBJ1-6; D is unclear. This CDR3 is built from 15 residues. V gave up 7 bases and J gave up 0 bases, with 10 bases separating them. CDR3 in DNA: TGTGCCAGCATCTCGGGGAGCTCCTATAATTCACCCCTCCACTTT. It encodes CASISGSSYNSPLHF.